This TCR beta chain was identified during a study of immune heterogeneity within non-small cell lung tumors. Background on the study: In total, the tumors were 4 squamous cell carcinomas, 10 non-squamous carcinomas and 1 not otherwise specified.

Germline loops: CDR1 DFQATT, CDR2 SNEGSKA (reference sequence). V shed 0 bases and J 5 bases; nucleotides not matched to a gene: 4. This CDR3 region has 13 residues. As regards this clonotype: Its antigen is currently unknown.

Multiplex PCR relied on 32 V and 13 J primers to amplify TCR beta CDR3. MiXCR, run by TCRdb on the multiplex PCR reads, gives a single entry per CDR3 protein. The table includes around 2,400 distinct CDR3 sequences, roughly 48% detected once. Template material for each sample was 550 to 700 ng of bulk tumor genomic DNA. Several biopsies were spaced far apart within each primary tumor and obtained as surgery took place. With untreated, newly diagnosed non-small cell lung cancer, the patients went on to undergo curative surgery. Every donor was a newly diagnosed non-small cell lung cancer patient having surgery with curative intent. Findings of the study overall: There were identical dominant CDR3 beta clonotypes recurring across tumor sites within a patient, together with site-unique high-frequency clones. Local tumor mutational burden and local T-cell repertoire clonality showed a moderate significant correlation, R approximately 0.35.

The sample comprised lung tumor tissue. This TCR derives from a man aged 45-65 years with non-small cell lung cancer. This chain uses TRBV20-1 with TRBJ2-7; 7 bases fit TRBD1. CDR3 sequence: CSARDPRGNEQYF. The CDR3 coding sequence is TGCAGTGCTAGAGATCCCAGGGGGAACGAGCAGTACTTC.